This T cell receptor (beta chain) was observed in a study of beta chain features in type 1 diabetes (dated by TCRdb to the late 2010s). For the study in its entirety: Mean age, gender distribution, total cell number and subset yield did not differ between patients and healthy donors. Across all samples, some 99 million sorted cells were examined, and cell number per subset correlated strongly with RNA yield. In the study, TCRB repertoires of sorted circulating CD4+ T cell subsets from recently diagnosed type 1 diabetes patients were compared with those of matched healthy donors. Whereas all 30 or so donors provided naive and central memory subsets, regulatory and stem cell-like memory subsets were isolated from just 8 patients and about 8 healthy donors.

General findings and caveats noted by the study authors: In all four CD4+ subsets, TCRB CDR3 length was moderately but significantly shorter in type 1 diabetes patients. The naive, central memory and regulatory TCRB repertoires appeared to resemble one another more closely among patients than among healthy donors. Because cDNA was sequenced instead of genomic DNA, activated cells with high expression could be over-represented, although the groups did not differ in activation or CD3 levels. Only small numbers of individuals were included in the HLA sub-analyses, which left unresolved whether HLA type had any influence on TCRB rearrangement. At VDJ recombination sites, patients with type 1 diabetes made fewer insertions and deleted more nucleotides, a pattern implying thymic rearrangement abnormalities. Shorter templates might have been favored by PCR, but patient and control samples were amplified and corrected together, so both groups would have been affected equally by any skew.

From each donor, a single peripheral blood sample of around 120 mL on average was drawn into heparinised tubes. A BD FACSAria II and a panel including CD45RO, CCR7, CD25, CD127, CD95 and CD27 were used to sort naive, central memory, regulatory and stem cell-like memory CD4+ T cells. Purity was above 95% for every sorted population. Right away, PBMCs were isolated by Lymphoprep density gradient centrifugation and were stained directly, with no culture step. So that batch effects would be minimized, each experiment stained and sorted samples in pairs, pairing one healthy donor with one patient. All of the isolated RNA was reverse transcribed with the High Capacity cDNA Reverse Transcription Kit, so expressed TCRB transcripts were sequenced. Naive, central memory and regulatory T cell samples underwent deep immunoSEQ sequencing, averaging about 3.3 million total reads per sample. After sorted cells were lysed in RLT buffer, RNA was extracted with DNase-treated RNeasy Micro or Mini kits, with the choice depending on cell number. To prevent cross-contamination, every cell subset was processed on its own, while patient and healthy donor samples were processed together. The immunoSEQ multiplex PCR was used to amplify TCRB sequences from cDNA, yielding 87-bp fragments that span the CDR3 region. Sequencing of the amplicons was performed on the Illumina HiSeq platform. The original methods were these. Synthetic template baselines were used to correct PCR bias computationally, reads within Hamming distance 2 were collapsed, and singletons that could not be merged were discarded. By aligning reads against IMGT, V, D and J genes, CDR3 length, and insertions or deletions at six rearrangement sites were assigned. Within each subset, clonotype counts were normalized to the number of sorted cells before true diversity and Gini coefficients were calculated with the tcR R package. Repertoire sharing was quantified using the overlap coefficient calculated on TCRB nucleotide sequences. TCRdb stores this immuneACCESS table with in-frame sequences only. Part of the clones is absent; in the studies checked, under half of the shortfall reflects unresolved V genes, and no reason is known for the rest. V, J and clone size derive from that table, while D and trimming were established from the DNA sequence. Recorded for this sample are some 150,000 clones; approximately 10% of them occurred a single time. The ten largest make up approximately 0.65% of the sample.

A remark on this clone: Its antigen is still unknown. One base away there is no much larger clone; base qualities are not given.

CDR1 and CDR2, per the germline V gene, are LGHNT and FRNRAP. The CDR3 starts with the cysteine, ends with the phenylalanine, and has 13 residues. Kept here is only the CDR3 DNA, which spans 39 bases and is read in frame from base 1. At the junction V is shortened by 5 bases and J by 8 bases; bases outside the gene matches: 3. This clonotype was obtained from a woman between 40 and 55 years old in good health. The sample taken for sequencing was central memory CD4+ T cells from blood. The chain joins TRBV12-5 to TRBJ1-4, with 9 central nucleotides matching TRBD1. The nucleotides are TGTGCTAGTGGTCAACAGGGGGCCGAAAAACTGTTTTTT. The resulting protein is CASGQQGAEKLFF.